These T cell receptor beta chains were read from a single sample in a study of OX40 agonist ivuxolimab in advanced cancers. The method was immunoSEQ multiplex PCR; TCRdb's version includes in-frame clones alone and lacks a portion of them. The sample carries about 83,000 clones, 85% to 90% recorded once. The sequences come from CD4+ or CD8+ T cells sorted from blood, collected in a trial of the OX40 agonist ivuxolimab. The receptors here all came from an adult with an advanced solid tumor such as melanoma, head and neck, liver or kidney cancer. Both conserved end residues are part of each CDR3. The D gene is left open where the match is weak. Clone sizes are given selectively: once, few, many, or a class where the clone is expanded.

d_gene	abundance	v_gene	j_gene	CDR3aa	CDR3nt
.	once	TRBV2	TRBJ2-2	CASSRTGWTGELFF	TGTGCCAGCAGCAGAACAGGGTGGACCGGGGAGCTGTTTTTT
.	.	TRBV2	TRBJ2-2	CASSGIRSANTGELFF	TGTGCCAGCAGTGGAATCCGCAGCGCGAACACCGGGGAGCTGTTTTTT
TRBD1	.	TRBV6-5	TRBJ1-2	CASSYSGGQGYTF	TGTGCCAGCAGTTACTCAGGGGGCCAGGGCTACACCTTC
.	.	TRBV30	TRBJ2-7	CAWSSTGGAGWYF	TGTGCCTGGAGCAGTACGGGGGGCGCTGGGTGGTACTTC
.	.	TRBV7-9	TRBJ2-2	CASSSGPNTGELFF	TGTGCCAGCAGCTCAGGCCCCAACACCGGGGAGCTGTTTTTT
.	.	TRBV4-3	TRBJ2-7	CASSQYTDASYEQYF	TGCGCCAGCAGCCAGTATACTGACGCTTCCTACGAGCAGTACTTC
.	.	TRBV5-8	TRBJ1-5	CASTQPQGNQPQHF	TGTGCCAGCACCCAACCGCAGGGGAATCAGCCCCAGCATTTT
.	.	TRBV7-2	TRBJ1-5	CASSLRGGLNSNQPQHF	TGTGCCAGCAGCCTTAGGGGAGGGCTTAATAGCAATCAGCCCCAGCATTTT
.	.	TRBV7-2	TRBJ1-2	CASSAGRNYGYTF	TGTGCCAGCAGCGCCGGGAGAAACTATGGCTACACCTTC
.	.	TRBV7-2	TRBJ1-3	CASSYQTVSGNTIYF	TGTGCCAGCAGCTATCAGACAGTCTCTGGAAACACCATATATTTT
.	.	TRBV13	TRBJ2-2	CASSPRTAGELFF	TGTGCCAGCAGCCCCAGGACAGCCGGGGAGCTGTTTTTT
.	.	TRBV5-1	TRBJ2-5	CASSTRDPTETQYF	TGCGCCAGCAGCACCCGGGACCCGACGGAGACCCAGTACTTC
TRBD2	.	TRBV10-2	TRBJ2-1	CASSSGGVNEQFF	TGCGCCAGCAGCTCCGGGGGGGTTAATGAGCAGTTCTTC
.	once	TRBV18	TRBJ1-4	CASSTPNEKLFF	TGTGCCAGCTCGACACCAAATGAAAAACTGTTTTTT
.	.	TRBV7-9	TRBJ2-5	CASSNGHPGETQYF	TGTGCCAGCAGCAACGGACACCCGGGGGAGACCCAGTACTTC
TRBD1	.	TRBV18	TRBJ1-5	CASSPAGGVQPQHF	TGTGCCAGCTCACCCGCAGGGGGGGTACAGCCCCAGCATTTT
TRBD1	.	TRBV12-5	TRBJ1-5	CASGLGDRGPYSNQPQHF	TGTGCTAGTGGTTTAGGGGACAGGGGCCCGTATAGCAATCAGCCCCAGCATTTT
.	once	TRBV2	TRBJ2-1	CASRGAGEQFF	TGTGCCAGCAGAGGGGCTGGTGAGCAGTTCTTC
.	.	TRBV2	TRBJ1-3	CASEYGGATGNTIYF	TGTGCCAGCGAATACGGGGGCGCGACTGGAAACACCATATATTTT
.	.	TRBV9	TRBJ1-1	CASSVQGGNTEAFF	TGTGCCAGCAGCGTACAGGGAGGGAACACTGAAGCTTTCTTT
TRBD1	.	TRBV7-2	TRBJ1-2	CASSMTGGGYTF	TGTGCCAGCAGCATGACAGGGGGCGGCTACACCTTC
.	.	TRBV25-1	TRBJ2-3	CASSDPGVTSTDTQYF	TGTGCCAGCAGTGATCCGGGAGTTACTAGCACAGATACGCAGTATTTT
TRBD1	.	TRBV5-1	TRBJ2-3	CASSLADRIADTQYF	TGCGCCAGCAGCTTGGCGGACAGGATCGCAGATACGCAGTATTTT
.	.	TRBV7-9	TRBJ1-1	CASSSGGRAAFF	TGTGCCAGCAGCTCGGGGGGTCGGGCGGCTTTCTTT
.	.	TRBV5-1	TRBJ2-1	CASSEAPGAPSANEQFF	TGCGCCAGCAGCGAGGCCCCGGGGGCGCCTAGCGCCAATGAGCAGTTCTTC
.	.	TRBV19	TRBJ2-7	CASSRTENYEQYF	TGTGCCAGTAGTAGGACAGAGAACTACGAGCAGTACTTC
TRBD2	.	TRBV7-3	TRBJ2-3	CASSGSGVSTDTQYF	TGTGCCAGCAGCGGAAGCGGGGTTAGCACAGATACGCAGTATTTT
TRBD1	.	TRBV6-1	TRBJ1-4	CASSERTGVREKLFF	TGTGCCAGCAGTGAAAGGACAGGGGTACGGGAAAAACTGTTTTTT
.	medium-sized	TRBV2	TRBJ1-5	CASTEGGYDHQPQHF	TGTGCCAGCACCGAGGGAGGGTACGATCATCAGCCCCAGCATTTT
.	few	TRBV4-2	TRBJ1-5	CASSPEYTTYNQPQHF	TGTGCCAGCAGTCCTGAGTACACAACCTACAATCAGCCCCAGCATTTT
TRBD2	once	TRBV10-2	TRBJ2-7	CASSPRGGEQYF	TGCGCCAGCAGTCCTCGGGGGGGGGAGCAGTACTTC
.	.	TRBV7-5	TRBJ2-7	CARGLQGVTYEQYF	TGTGCCAGAGGGCTACAGGGAGTCACCTACGAGCAGTACTTC
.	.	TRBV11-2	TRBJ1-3	CASSLSGLSGNTIYF	TGTGCCAGCAGCTTATCAGGGCTCTCCGGAAACACCATATATTTT
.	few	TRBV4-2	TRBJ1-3	CASSQASADSGNTIYF	TGTGCCAGCAGCCAAGCGTCGGCAGACTCTGGAAACACCATATATTTT
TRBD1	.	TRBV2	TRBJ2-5	CASSGGQIQETQYF	TGTGCCAGCAGTGGGGGACAGATCCAAGAGACCCAGTACTTC
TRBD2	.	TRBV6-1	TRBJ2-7	CASRPGLLAYEQYF	TGTGCCAGCAGACCGGGACTACTCGCCTACGAGCAGTACTTC
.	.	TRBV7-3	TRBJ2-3	CASSLMGGSTDTQYF	TGTGCCAGCAGCTTAATGGGGGGTAGCACAGATACGCAGTATTTT
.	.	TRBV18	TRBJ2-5	CASSLFKGQETQYF	TGTGCCAGCTCACTGTTTAAGGGTCAAGAGACCCAGTACTTC
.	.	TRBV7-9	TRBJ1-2	CASSFQMGGYTF	TGTGCCAGCAGCTTTCAAATGGGGGGCTACACCTTC
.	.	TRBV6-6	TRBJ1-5	CASSYGQGSPQHF	TGTGCCAGCAGTTACGGGCAGGGGTCGCCCCAGCATTTT
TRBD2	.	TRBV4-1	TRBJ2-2	CASRERGGLTGELFF	TGCGCCAGCAGGGAACGGGGGGGGCTCACCGGGGAGCTGTTTTTT
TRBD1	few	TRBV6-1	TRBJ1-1	CASSETGARNTEAFF	TGTGCCAGCAGTGAGACAGGGGCGAGGAACACTGAAGCTTTCTTT
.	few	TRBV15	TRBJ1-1	CATSYRTGGGSEAFF	TGTGCCACCAGCTACCGGACGGGCGGTGGCTCTGAAGCTTTCTTT
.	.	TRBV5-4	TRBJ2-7	CASSLRIQGTDEQYF	TGTGCCAGCAGCTTGCGGATACAGGGAACGGACGAGCAGTACTTC
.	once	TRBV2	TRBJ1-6	CASSEYARGNSPLHF	TGTGCCAGCAGTGAATACGCCAGGGGTAATTCACCCCTCCACTTT
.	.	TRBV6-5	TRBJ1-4	CASSYSFTGEPLF	TGTGCCAGCAGTTACTCGTTTACGGGGGAACCCCTTTTT
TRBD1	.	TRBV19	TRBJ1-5	CASSKASDRLGWNQPQHF	TGTGCCAGTAGTAAGGCTTCGGACAGGCTGGGTTGGAATCAGCCCCAGCATTTT
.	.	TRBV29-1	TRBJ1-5	CSVEAGAGQPQHF	TGCAGCGTTGAGGCAGGGGCCGGTCAGCCCCAGCATTTT
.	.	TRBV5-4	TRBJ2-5	CASSGSTNQETQYF	TGTGCCAGCAGCGGATCGACGAACCAAGAGACCCAGTACTTC
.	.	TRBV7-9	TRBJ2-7	CASSLLVGEQYF	TGTGCCAGCAGCTTACTAGTCGGGGAGCAGTACTTC
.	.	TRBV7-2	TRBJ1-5	CASSLGGPRPQHF	TGTGCCAGCAGCTTAGGAGGCCCCAGGCCCCAGCATTTT
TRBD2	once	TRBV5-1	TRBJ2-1	CASRTSPAGDEQFF	TGCGCCAGCCGGACTAGCCCGGCCGGCGATGAGCAGTTCTTC
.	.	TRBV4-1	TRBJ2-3	CASRNGGGSPDTQYF	TGCGCCAGCAGAAACGGCGGAGGCTCCCCAGATACGCAGTATTTT
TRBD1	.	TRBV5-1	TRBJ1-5	CASSLGDREGPQHF	TGCGCCAGCAGCTTGGGGGACAGAGAGGGACCCCAGCATTTT
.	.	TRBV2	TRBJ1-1	CASTRDIQNTEAFF	TGTGCCAGCACTAGGGACATCCAGAACACTGAAGCTTTCTTT